This passage covers 23 T cell receptor beta chains from one sample sequenced in a study of human T cells and chemical hapten exposure. TCRdb fed the RACE reads into MiXCR, producing one record per CDR3 protein. The sample has around 300,000 distinct CDR3 sequences, around 5% seen once; the top ten hold under 9.5%. Time point of the sample: pre-sensitization, week 0. Treatment meaning: therapeutic diphenylcyclopropenone sensitization with weekly scalp DPC. This specimen consisted of whole blood, obtained in connection with sensitization to the hapten diphenylcyclopropenone (DPC). These receptors were collected from a young woman with alopecia areata. Some clones in this sample may be carry-over from other donors' samples.

This clonotype occurred many times. The chain has TRBV9 and TRBJ1-5; D possibly corresponds to TRBD1 (5 bases). CDR3 length equals 13 residues. Germline CDR1 SGDLS, CDR2 YYNGEE. Trimming took 0 bases from V and 9 from J, leaving 10 bases between them. CDR3 DNA: TGTGCCAGCAGCGTAGAACCGGGGCTGCCCCAGCATTTT. Protein sequence: CASSVEPGLPQHF.

The CDR3 protein is CASSRPGTSKSTDTQYF. The CDR3 DNA sequence: TGTGCCAGCAGCCGGCCCGGGACTAGTAAGAGCACAGATACGCAGTATTTT. The rearrangement links TRBV11-2 to TRBJ2-3; TRBD2 matches 8 bases. V trimming: 5 bases; J trimming: 0 bases; junction bases outside the gene matches: 10. Germline CDR1 and CDR2: SGHAT and FQNNGV. The CDR3 has 17 amino acids.

The chain links TRBV5-1 to TRBJ1-4; D ambiguous. V shed 5 bases and J shed 7 bases, with 12 bases lying between them. CDR3 length: 13 residues. Germline CDR1 is SGHRS and CDR2 is YFSETQ. The CDR3 spells CASSGEMFEKLFF. CDR3 in DNA: TGCGCCAGCAGTGGGGAGATGTTTGAAAAACTGTTTTTT. The variable domain in full, with the rest retrieved from reference TRBV5-1 and TRBJ1-4, is KAGVTQTPRYLIKTRGQQVTLSCSPISGHRSVSWYQQTPGQGLQFLFEYFSETQRNKGNFPGRFSGRQFSNSRSEMNVSTLELGDSALYLCASSGEMFEKLFFGSGTQLSVL.

This clonotype was counted a few times. The V gene is TRBV7-2, the J gene TRBJ1-5, with D possibly matching TRBD1 (5 bases). This CDR3 region has 15 residues. V gave up 9 bases and J gave up 1 base, with 16 bases separating them. Per germline, CDR1 SGHTA and CDR2 FQGNSA. The CDR3 DNA is TGTGCCAGTAGTCCGACAGTAATGAGCAATCAGCCCCAGCATTTT. Protein sequence: CASSPTVMSNQPQHF.

The chain combines TRBV12-3 or TRBV12-4 with TRBJ2-3, with a weak D call TRBD2 (5 bases). Trimming removed 5 bases from V and 3 bases from J, with 18 bases in between. This CDR3 spans 16 amino acids. CDR3 nucleotide sequence: TGTGCCAGCAGTCCACCAGAGGCTAGCCAGACAGATACGCAGTATTTT. Amino acids: CASSPPEASQTDTQYF.

This clonotype showed up just a few times. The chain joins TRBV9 to TRBJ1-1; D possibly corresponds to TRBD1 (5 bases). Looked up from germline, CDR1 is SGDLS and CDR2 is YYNGEE. This CDR3 spans 15 amino acids. Trimming cost V 0 bases and J 8 bases, with 17 bases left between them. The CDR3 protein is CASSVDPGRDGEAFF. The DNA of the CDR3 is TGTGCCAGCAGCGTAGACCCAGGCAGGGATGGGGAAGCTTTCTTT.

This clonotype was seen at least ten times. The rearrangement uses TRBV5-1 and TRBJ2-6; the D gene is possibly TRBD1 (5 bases). The CDR3 has 17 residues. Looked up from germline, CDR1 is SGHRS and CDR2 is YFSETQ. Trimming cost V 0 bases and J 0 bases, with 10 bases left between them. In nucleotides, the CDR3 is TGCGCCAGCAGCTTGGCGGCAGGGTACTCTGGGGCCAACGTCCTGACTTTC. Its protein is CASSLAAGYSGANVLTF.

This clonotype has more than one count but fewer than ten. J is TRBJ2-7 and V is TRBV6-5; 7 positions match TRBD1. CDR1 and CDR2 (germline): MNHEY, SVGAGI. This CDR3 contains 12 residues. The J segment lost 1 base and the V segment lost 8 bases, leaving 2 bases of the junction unmatched. The CDR3 nucleotides read TGTGCCAGCCGGGGACAGTCCTACGAGCAGTACTTC. Protein: CASRGQSYEQYF.

The CDR3 bases are TGTGCCAGCAGTCACCTCTCTGGGGCCAACGTCCTGACTTTC. Residues: CASSHLSGANVLTF. The gene calls are TRBV14 and TRBJ2-6; no definite D call. Trimming took off 6 bases at V and 0 bases at J, with 6 bases between the two ends. Germline V gives CDR1 SGHDN, CDR2 FVKESK. This CDR3 spans 14 amino acids.

This clonotype appeared a single time. The chain is built from TRBV6-5 and TRBJ1-2; D gene unclear. CDR3 length: 13 residues. Between the trimmed V and J ends, which lost 0 bases and 6 bases, there was a span of 8 bases. In germline, CDR1 is MNHEY, CDR2 SVGAGI. The CDR3 here is CASSYSIENGYTF. The CDR3 DNA sequence: TGTGCCAGCAGTTACTCGATAGAGAATGGCTACACCTTC.

This clonotype was counted many times. Germline and junction disagree at one end, which may indicate a read error. CDR3 sequence: CASSSTRVNLDTQYF. CDR3 DNA: TGTGCTAGCAGCTCAACAAGGGTAAATCTCGATACGCAGTATTTT. The gene calls are TRBV7-7 and TRBJ2-3; D is uncertain. Germline V gene lookup returns CDR1 SSHAT and CDR2 FNYEAQ (reference sequence). The CDR3 is 15 residues long.

At least ten counts were recorded for this clonotype. This chain joins TRBV12-5 and TRBJ2-7; TRBD2 might be the D (6 bases). The CDR3 loop spans 15 amino acids. Looked up from germline, CDR1 is LGHNT and CDR2 is FRNRAP. V dropped 3 bases and J dropped 3 bases, with 15 bases sitting between them. The CDR3 DNA reads as TGTGCTAGTGGTTTCGCGGTCGGGGGAAGCTACGAGCAGTACTTC. Its protein is CASGFAVGGSYEQYF.

The table lists this clonotype with a few counts. The chain carries TRBV20-1 and TRBJ2-3; 7 bases agree with TRBD2. The junction had 5 bases not matched to a gene; V was cut back by 5 bases and J by 0 bases. Germline CDR1 reads DFQATT; CDR2 reads SNEGSKA (reference sequence). The CDR3 totals 14 residues. The CDR3 loop is CSARLASSTDTQYF. The DNA of the CDR3 is TGCAGTGCTCGACTAGCCTCGAGCACAGATACGCAGTATTTT.

This clonotype came up many times. The rearrangement links TRBV18 to TRBJ2-5, with D uncertain. Trimming shortened V by 8 bases and J by 0 bases, and 4 bases separated the two germline ends. This CDR3 spans 11 amino acids. Germline lookup yields CDR1 KGHSH and CDR2 LQKENI. The CDR3 loop is CASKYQETQYF. CDR3 nucleotides: TGTGCCAGCAAGTACCAAGAGACCCAGTACTTC.

This clonotype appeared a few times. V gene TRBV20-1 combines with J gene TRBJ2-7; 8 bases align to TRBD1. Germline V gene lookup returns CDR1 DFQATT and CDR2 SNEGSKA (reference sequence). This CDR3 is built from 13 residues. With 3 bases clipped from V and 2 bases from J, the junction kept 3 bases outside the gene matches. The CDR3: CSASRTGTYEQYF. CDR3 nucleotides: TGCAGTGCTAGCAGGACAGGGACCTACGAGCAGTACTTC.

The table lists this clonotype with many counts. The CDR3 DNA follows: TGCAGCGTTGAATGGGCGACTAGCGGCTACACCTTC. Its translation is CSVEWATSGYTF. This chain uses TRBV29-1 with TRBJ1-2; no clear D. Germline V gene lookup returns CDR1 SQVTM and CDR2 ANQGSEA. V dropped 2 bases and J dropped 8 bases, with 12 bases sitting between them. This CDR3 region has 12 residues.

This chain joins TRBV7-3 and TRBJ2-2; D call uncertain. Germline loops: CDR1 SGHTA, CDR2 FQGTGA. There are 12 residues in the CDR3. V lost 4 bases and J lost 6, with 6 bases in between. The CDR3: CASSSLAGELFF. The CDR3 nucleotides are TGTGCCAGCAGCTCACTCGCCGGGGAGCTGTTTTTT.

The V and J genes are TRBV4-2 and TRBJ2-1, with TRBD2 matching 9 bases. This CDR3 has 14 amino acids. Losses at the gene ends were 0 bases for V and 9 bases for J; bases not matched to a gene: 3. CDR1 is LGHNA, CDR2 YNFKEQ, per germline. As DNA, the CDR3 is TGTGCCAGCAGCCAAGATCCAGCGGGGGGTGAGCAGTTCTTC. Residues: CASSQDPAGGEQFF.

This clonotype was detected ten times or more. The chain employs TRBV6-6 and TRBJ1-4; D ambiguous. Deletions cut 4 bases from V and 10 bases from J, with 22 bases between. CDR3 length: 16 amino acids. Germline V gene data show CDR1 as MNHNY and CDR2 as SVGAGI (reference sequence). In nucleotides, the CDR3 is TGTGCCAGCAGTTTTAATCCCCGGGTCAACTCGGGAAAACTGTTTTTT. Residues: CASSFNPRVNSGKLFF.

This clonotype occurred a few times. At one end the junction does not follow the germline gene, possibly because of a read error. The chain couples TRBV7-7 to TRBJ2-7; D perhaps matches TRBD1 (5 bases). CDR3 length: 14 amino acids. Germline CDR1 and CDR2: SSHAT and FNYEAQ (reference sequence). CDR3 bases: TGTGCTAGCAGCTTAGGACACGGTGCCTACGAGCAGTACTTC. Protein sequence: CASSLGHGAYEQYF.

The chain links TRBV7-8 to TRBJ2-3; 13 bases map to TRBD2. This CDR3 is 17 amino acids long. Germline-derived CDR1 and CDR2 are SGHVS and FQNEAQ. V shed 5 bases, J shed 3 bases, and the junction held 8 bases outside the gene matches. In DNA form, the CDR3 reads TGTGCCAGCAGCCCCCCCCGGACTAGCGGGGGTACAGATACGCAGTATTTT. Protein sequence: CASSPPRTSGGTDTQYF.

There are many counts of this clonotype. The gene calls are TRBV6-4 and TRBJ2-2, with D perhaps matching TRBD1 (6 bases). This CDR3 region has 14 residues. Deletions cut 2 bases from V and 6 bases from J, with 10 bases between. Per the germline V gene, CDR1 is MRHNA and CDR2 is SNTAGT. CDR3 sequence reads: CASSDDRGSGELFF. The CDR3 region has the DNA TGTGCCAGCAGTGACGATAGGGGGTCCGGGGAGCTGTTTTTT.

The V call is TRBV6-4, the J call TRBJ1-2; 7 bases map to TRBD1. V lost 7 bases to trimming and J lost 4 bases; unmatched junction nucleotides: 6. Germline values: CDR1 MRHNA, CDR2 SNTAGT. The CDR3 extends over 13 amino acids. The CDR3 DNA reads as TGTGCCAGCATGGGACAGACCTTCTATGGCTACACCTTC. Translated, it gives CASMGQTFYGYTF.